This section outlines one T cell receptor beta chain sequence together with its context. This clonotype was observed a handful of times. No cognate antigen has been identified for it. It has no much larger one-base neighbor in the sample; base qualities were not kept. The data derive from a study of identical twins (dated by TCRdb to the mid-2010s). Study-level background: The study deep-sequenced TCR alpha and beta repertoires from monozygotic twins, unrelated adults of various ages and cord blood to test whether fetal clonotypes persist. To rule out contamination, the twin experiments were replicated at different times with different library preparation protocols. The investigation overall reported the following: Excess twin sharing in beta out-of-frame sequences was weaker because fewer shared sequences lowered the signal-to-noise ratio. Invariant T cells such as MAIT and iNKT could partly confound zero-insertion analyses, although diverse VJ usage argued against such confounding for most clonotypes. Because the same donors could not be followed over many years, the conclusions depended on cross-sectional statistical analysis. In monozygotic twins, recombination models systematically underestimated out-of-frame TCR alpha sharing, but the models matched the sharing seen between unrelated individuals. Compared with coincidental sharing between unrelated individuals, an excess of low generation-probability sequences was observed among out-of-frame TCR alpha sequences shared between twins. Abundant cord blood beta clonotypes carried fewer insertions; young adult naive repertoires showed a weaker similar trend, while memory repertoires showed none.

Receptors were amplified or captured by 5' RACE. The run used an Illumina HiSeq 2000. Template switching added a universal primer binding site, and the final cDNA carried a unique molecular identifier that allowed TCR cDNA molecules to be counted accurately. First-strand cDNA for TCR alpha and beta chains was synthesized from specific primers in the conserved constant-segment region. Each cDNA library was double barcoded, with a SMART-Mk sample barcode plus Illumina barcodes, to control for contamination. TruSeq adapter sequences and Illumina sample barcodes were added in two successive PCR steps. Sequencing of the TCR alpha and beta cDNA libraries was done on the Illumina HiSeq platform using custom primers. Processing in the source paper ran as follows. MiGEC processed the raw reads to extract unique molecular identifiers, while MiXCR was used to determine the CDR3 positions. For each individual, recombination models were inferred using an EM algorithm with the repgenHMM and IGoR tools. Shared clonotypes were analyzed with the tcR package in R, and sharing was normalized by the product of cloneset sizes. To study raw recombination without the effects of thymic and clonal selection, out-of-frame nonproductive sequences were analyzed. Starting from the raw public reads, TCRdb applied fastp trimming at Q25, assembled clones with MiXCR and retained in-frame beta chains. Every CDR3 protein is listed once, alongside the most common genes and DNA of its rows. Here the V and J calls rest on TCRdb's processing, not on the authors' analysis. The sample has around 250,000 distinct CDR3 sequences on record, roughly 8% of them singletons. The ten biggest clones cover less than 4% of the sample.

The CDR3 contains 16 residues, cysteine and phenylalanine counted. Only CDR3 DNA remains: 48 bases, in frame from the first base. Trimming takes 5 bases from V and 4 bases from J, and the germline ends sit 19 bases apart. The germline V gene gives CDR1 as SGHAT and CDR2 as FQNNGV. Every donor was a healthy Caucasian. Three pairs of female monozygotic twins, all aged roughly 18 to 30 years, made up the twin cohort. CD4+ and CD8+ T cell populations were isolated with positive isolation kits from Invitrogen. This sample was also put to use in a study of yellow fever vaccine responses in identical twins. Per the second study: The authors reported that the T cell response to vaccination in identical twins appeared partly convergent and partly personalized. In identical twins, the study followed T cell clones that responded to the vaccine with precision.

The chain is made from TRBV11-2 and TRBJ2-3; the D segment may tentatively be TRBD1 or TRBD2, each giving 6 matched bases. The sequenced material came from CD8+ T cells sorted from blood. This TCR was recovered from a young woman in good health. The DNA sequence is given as TGTGCCAGCAGCCATCCCCCTGGGGGGCGAGCAGATACGCAGTATTTT. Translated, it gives CASSHPPGGRADTQYF.